This T cell receptor (beta chain) was sequenced in a study of shared clonotypes between healthy human individuals. Study background: With ages of 18 to 49, the donors were two women and a few men.

Study-wide points: The authors expected sequencing depth to affect clonotype sharing among donors.

As to this clone: The antigen remains unidentified.

The CDR3 totals 17 residues. CDR1 is LNHNV, CDR2 YYDKDF, per germline (reference sequence). V was pared by 1 base and J by 8 bases, with 9 bases of the junction left unmatched. Method: immunoSEQ multiplex PCR; TCRdb's copy keeps in-frame clones and lacks some. The table lists more than 550,000 clones, about 90% of them singletons. Source material: memory CD8+ T cells from PBMCs. Subset specified: CD45RO+ cells pooled with CCR7-negative TemRA cells. The sequence derives from a man aged 18 to 29 in good health. Some clones in this sample may be carry-over from other donors' samples. This sequence joins TRBV15 and TRBJ2-3; 13 bases match TRBD2. CDR3 bases: TGTGCCACCAGCAGAGGGGGGACTAGCGGGACTCAGGGTACGCAGTATTTT. This sequence encodes CATSRGGTSGTQGTQYF. The full variable domain, its missing parts supplied by reference TRBV15 and TRBJ2-3, is DAMVIQNPRYQVTQFGKPVTLSCSQTLNHNVMYWYQQKSSQAPKLLFHYYDKDFNNEADTPDNFQSRRPNTSFCFLDIRSPGLGDTAMYLCATSRGGTSGTQGTQYFGPGTRLTVL.